A selection of T cell receptor beta chains follows, all from one sample in a study of blood T cell repertoires in COVID-19. Data came from immunoSEQ multiplex PCR; TCRdb stores just in-frame clones and leaves some out. Found here are about 670,000 clones, about 90% of them singletons; the top ten hold 0.2% to 0.3%. Material for sequencing was peripheral blood. The origin of the receptors is a woman aged 18-29 years with acute or convalescent COVID-19. The CDR3 runs from the conserved cysteine through the conserved F or W. Each record gives: V gene, clone size, D gene, J gene, CDR3 protein, CDR3 DNA. The D gene is left open where the match is weak. The size of a clone is reported for some rows only, either as once, few or many, or as a class for expanded clones.

>TRBV6-5|NA|TRBD1|TRBJ2-1
CASRGQGFYNEQFF
TGTGCCAGCAGGGGACAGGGTTTCTACAATGAGCAGTTCTTC
>TRBV9|NA|TRBD1|TRBJ2-3
CASSGPGTGGNTQYF
TGTGCCAGCAGCGGCCCGGGGACAGGGGGGAATACGCAGTATTTT
>TRBV6-4|once|TRBD2|TRBJ2-2
CASSQTGGTGELFF
TGTGCCAGCAGTCAAACCGGGGGGACCGGGGAGCTGTTTTTT
>TRBV9|NA|TRBD1|TRBJ1-1
CASRPGTGPNTEAFF
TGTGCCAGCAGACCCGGGACAGGGCCGAACACTGAAGCTTTCTTT
>TRBV6-1|NA|TRBD2|TRBJ2-5
CASSERPSGGLQETQYF
TGTGCCAGCAGTGAAAGGCCTAGCGGGGGACTACAAGAGACCCAGTACTTC
>TRBV5-5|NA|TRBD1|TRBJ2-3
CASSSPGQGTDTQYF
TGTGCCAGCAGCTCCCCCGGACAGGGAACAGATACGCAGTATTTT
>TRBV19|NA|NA|TRBJ1-2
CASSTQGGGYGYTF
TGTGCCAGTAGTACACAGGGTGGAGGCTATGGCTACACCTTC
>TRBV5-6|NA|TRBD1|TRBJ1-1
CASSEGQFEAFF
TGTGCCAGCAGCGAGGGACAGTTTGAAGCTTTCTTT
>TRBV7-9|NA|TRBD1|TRBJ1-1
CASSNRQGKNTEAFF
TGTGCCAGCAGCAACAGACAGGGAAAGAACACTGAAGCTTTCTTT
>TRBV5-1|NA|TRBD2|TRBJ2-3
CASSLALAGSSTDTQYF
TGCGCCAGCAGCTTGGCTCTAGCGGGTTCTAGCACAGATACGCAGTATTTT
>TRBV5-5|NA|NA|TRBJ1-2
CASSLVNYNYGYTF
TGTGCCAGCAGCCTTGTCAACTATAACTATGGCTACACCTTC
>TRBV5-1|NA|NA|TRBJ1-5
CASSLDSYQPQHF
TGCGCCAGCAGTTTGGACAGCTATCAGCCCCAGCATTTT
>TRBV2|once|TRBD1|TRBJ2-7
CASSEGDRGPYEQYF
TGTGCCAGCAGTGAAGGGGACAGGGGGCCGTACGAGCAGTACTTC
>TRBV15|NA|NA|TRBJ1-5
CATSRDRLEGISNQPQHF
TGTGCCACCAGCAGAGATCGACTGGAGGGGATTAGCAATCAGCCCCAGCATTTT
>TRBV29-1|NA|TRBD1|TRBJ1-1
CSVLKDRGREAFF
TGCAGCGTTTTAAAAGACAGGGGGCGCGAAGCTTTCTTT
>TRBV7-9|NA|TRBD2|TRBJ2-1
CASSPTGTSGGLGNEQFF
TGTGCCAGCAGCCCTACCGGGACTAGCGGGGGGCTTGGGAATGAGCAGTTCTTC
>TRBV12-3/TRBV12-4|NA|NA|TRBJ1-2
CASSLAGRYTF
TGTGCCAGCAGTTTAGCGGGGCGCTACACCTTC
>TRBV7-3|NA|TRBD1|TRBJ1-6
CASSSGQGLPLHF
TGTGCCAGCAGCTCCGGACAGGGCCTCCCCCTCCACTTT
>TRBV6-5|NA|TRBD2|TRBJ2-1
CASSYSMGGSYNEQFF
TGTGCCAGCAGTTACTCGATGGGGGGGTCCTACAATGAGCAGTTCTTC
>TRBV6-5|once|NA|TRBJ1-3
CASSRGRDTIYF
TGTGCCAGCAGTCGGGGTAGGGACACCATATATTTT
>TRBV2|NA|NA|TRBJ1-5
CASSLNSGVQPQHF
TGTGCCAGCAGTTTAAACTCAGGCGTGCAGCCCCAGCATTTT
>TRBV6-2/TRBV6-3|NA|TRBD2|TRBJ2-2
CASSRIRRLAGANTGELFF
TGTGCCAGCAGTCGCATACGACGACTAGCGGGGGCGAACACCGGGGAGCTGTTTTTT
>TRBV3-1/TRBV3-2|NA|NA|TRBJ2-7
CASSQLTSLVGYEQYF
TGTGCCAGCAGCCAATTGACTTCCCTCGTGGGCTACGAGCAGTACTTC
>TRBV9|NA|NA|TRBJ1-1
CASSVDPTGLGTEAFF
TGTGCCAGCAGCGTAGACCCCACAGGGCTCGGGACTGAAGCTTTCTTT
>TRBV27|NA|TRBD2|TRBJ2-7
CASSPLTSGGAYEQYF
TGTGCCAGCAGTCCACTAACTAGCGGGGGGGCCTACGAGCAGTACTTC
>TRBV30|NA|TRBD1|TRBJ1-1
CAWGWGTVAFF
TGTGCCTGGGGGTGGGGGACAGTCGCTTTCTTT
>TRBV5-1|NA|TRBD1|TRBJ2-1
CASSSGQGFNEQFF
TGCGCCAGCAGCTCGGGACAGGGGTTCAATGAGCAGTTCTTC
>TRBV6-1|NA|NA|TRBJ1-5
CASSDSRGSDNQPQHF
TGTGCCAGCAGTGATTCCCGGGGGTCCGACAATCAGCCCCAGCATTTT
>TRBV7-2|NA|NA|TRBJ2-5
CASTLQETQYF
TGTGCCAGCACACTCCAAGAGACCCAGTACTTC
>TRBV9|few|TRBD2|TRBJ2-7
CASSLSGDSYEQYF
TGTGCCAGCAGTCTTAGCGGGGACTCCTACGAGCAGTACTTC